This TCR beta chain is from a study of graft-versus-host responses after intestinal transplantation. This table comes from immunoSEQ multiplex PCR, and its TCRdb copy is limited to in-frame clones, with some not included. The table records 40,000 or so clones, around 96% of them present only once. To note about this clone: No antigen is known for it.

This TCR was sampled from a human donor who was the organ donor for an intestinal transplant. The material was unstimulated CD8+ T cells sorted from spleen or lymph node cells, obtained before transplant.

CDR3 amino acids: CASSWTGVSTDTQYF. The CDR3 bases are TGTGCCAGCAGCTGGACAGGTGTCAGCACAGATACGCAGTATTTT. This chain uses TRBV7-3 with TRBJ2-3; 7 positions agree with TRBD1. The CDR3 extends over 15 amino acids. CDR1 is SGHTA, CDR2 FQGTGA, per germline. Trimming took 4 bases from V and 0 from J; bases not matched to a gene: 4.